This TCR beta chain comes out of a study of cytomegalovirus exposure and HLA in healthy donors. In regard to this clone: No antigen is known for it.

Deletions cut 10 bases from V and 0 bases from J, with 12 bases between. The CDR3 runs 14 residues. Germline CDR1 reads MDHEN; CDR2 reads SYDVKM. Findings and limits, study-wide: The authors later linked a missense DCLRE1C variant to TCR beta V- and J-gene trimming. The study designated 150 to 200 TCR beta chains cytomegalovirus-associated. What was likely a sequencing artifact was a cluster of highly shared sequence variants.

PCR amplification relied on 60 Vbeta primers (plus 13 Jbeta primers). The protocol was immunoSEQ multiplex PCR, while the TCRdb copy is restricted to in-frame clones and leaves out a portion. The sample has over 150,000 clones, about four fifths seen once. The source of this sequence is a male donor in good health and CMV-seronegative. J is TRBJ2-2 and V is TRBV28, with D uncertain. The sample comprised PBMCs. DNA for the CDR3: TGTGCCACCACGTGGGCTTCGAACACCGGGGAGCTGTTTTTT. It specifies CATTWASNTGELFF.